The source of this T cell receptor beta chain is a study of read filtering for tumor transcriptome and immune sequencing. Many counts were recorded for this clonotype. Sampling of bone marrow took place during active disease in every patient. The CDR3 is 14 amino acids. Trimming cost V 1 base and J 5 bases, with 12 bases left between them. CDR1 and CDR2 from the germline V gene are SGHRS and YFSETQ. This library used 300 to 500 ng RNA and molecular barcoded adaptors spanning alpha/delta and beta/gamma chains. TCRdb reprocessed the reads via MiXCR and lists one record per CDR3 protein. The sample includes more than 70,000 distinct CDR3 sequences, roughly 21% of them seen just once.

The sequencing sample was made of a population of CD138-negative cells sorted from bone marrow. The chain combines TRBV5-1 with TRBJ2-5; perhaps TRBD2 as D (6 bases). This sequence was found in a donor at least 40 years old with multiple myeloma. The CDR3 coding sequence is TGCGCCAGCAGCTTGAGGCCAGGAGGGGAGACCCAGTACTTC. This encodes CASSLRPGGETQYF.